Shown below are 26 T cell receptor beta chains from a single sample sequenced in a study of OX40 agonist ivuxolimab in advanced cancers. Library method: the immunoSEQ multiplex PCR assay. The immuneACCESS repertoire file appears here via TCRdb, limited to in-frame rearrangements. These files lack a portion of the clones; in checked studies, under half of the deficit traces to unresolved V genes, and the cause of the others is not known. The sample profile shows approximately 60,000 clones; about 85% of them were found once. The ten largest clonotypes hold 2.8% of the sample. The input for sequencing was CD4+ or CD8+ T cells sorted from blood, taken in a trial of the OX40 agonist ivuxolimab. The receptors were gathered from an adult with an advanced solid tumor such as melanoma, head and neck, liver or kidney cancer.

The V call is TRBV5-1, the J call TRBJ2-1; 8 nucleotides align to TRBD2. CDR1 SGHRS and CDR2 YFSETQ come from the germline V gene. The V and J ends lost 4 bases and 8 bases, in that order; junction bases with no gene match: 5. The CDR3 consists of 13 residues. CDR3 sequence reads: CASSQLTSDEQFF. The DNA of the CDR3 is TGCGCCAGCAGCCAACTGACTAGCGATGAGCAGTTCTTC. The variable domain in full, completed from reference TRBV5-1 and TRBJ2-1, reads KAGVTQTPRYLIKTRGQQVTLSCSPISGHRSVSWYQQTPGQGLQFLFEYFSETQRNKGNFPGRFSGRQFSNSRSEMNVSTLELGDSALYLCASSQLTSDEQFFGPGTRLTVL.

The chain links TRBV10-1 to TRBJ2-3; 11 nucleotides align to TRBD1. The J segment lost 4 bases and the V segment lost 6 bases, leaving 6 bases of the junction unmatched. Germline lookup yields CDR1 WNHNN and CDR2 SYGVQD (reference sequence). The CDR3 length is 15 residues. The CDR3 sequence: CASSDGGQGADTQYF. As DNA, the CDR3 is TGCGCCAGCAGCGATGGGGGACAGGGGGCAGATACGCAGTATTTT.

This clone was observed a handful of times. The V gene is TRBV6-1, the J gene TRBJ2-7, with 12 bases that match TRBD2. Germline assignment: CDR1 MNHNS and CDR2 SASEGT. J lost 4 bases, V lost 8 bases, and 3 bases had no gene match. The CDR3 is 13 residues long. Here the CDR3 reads CASVTSGSYEQYF. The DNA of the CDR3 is TGTGCCAGCGTGACTAGCGGGAGTTACGAGCAGTACTTC.

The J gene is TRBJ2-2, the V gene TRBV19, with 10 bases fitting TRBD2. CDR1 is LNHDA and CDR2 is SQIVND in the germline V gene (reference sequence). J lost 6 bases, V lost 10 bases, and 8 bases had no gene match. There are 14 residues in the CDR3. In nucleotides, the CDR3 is TGTGCCACCAGCAGCGGGGGGGCCGCCGGGGAGCTGTTTTTT. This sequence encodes CATSSGGAAGELFF. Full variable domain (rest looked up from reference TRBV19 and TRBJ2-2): DGGITQSPKYLFRKEGQNVTLSCEQNLNHDAMYWYRQDPGQGLRLIYYSQIVNDFQKGDIAEGYSVSREKKESFPLTVTSAQKNPTAFYLCATSSGGAAGELFFGEGSRLTVL.

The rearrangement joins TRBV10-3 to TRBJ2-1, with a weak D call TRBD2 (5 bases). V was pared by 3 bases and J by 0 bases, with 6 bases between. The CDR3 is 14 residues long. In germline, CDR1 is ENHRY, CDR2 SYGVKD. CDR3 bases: TGTGCCATCAGTGATCGGGACTCCTACAATGAGCAGTTCTTC. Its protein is CAISDRDSYNEQFF.

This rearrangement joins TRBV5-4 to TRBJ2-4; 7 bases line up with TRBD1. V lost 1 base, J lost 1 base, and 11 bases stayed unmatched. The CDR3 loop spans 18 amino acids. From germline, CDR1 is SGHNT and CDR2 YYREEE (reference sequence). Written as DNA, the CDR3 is TGTGCCAGCAGCTTGCTAGGCAGGGGGTCTGGGGCCAAAAACATTCAGTACTTC. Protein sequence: CASSLLGRGSGAKNIQYF.

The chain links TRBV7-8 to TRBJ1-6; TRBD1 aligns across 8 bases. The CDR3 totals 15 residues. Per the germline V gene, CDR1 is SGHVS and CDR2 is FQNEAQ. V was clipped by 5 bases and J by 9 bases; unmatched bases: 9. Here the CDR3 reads CASSAQPGGSSPLHF. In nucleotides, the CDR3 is TGTGCCAGCAGCGCCCAACCAGGGGGCAGTTCACCCCTCCACTTT.

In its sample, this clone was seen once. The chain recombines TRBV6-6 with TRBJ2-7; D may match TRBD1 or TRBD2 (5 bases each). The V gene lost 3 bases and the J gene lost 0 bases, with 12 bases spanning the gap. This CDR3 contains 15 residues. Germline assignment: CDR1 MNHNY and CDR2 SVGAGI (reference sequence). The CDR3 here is CASSYRDGDSYEQYF. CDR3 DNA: TGTGCCAGCAGTTATCGGGACGGAGACTCCTACGAGCAGTACTTC.

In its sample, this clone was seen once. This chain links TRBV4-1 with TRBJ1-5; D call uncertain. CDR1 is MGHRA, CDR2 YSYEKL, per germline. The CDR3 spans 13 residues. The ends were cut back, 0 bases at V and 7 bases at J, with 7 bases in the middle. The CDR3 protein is CASSQEGWQPQHF. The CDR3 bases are TGCGCCAGCAGCCAAGAGGGTTGGCAGCCCCAGCATTTT.

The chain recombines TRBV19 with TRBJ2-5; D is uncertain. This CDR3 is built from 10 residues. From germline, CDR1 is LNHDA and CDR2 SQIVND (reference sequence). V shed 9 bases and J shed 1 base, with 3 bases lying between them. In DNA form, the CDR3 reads TGTGCCAGACCCCAAGAGACCCAGTACTTC. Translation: CARPQETQYF.

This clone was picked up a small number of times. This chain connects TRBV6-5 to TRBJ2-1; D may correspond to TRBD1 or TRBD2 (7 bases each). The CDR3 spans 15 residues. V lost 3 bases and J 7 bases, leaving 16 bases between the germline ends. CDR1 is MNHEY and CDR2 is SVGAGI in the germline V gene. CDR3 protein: CASSYGLGGRNEQFF. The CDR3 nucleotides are TGTGCCAGCAGTTATGGACTAGGGGGCAGAAATGAGCAGTTCTTC.

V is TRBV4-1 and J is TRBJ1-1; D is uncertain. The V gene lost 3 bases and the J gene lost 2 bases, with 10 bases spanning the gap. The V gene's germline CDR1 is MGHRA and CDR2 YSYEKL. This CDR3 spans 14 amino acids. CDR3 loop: CASSHPIKNTEAFF. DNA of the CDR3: TGCGCCAGCAGCCACCCTATCAAAAACACTGAAGCTTTCTTT.

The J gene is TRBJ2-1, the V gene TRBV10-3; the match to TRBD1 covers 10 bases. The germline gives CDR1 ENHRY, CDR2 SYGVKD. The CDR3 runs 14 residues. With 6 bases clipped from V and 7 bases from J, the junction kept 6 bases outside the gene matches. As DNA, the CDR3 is TGTGCCATCAGAGGGACAGGGGCCAGGAATGAGCAGTTCTTC. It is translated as CAIRGTGARNEQFF.

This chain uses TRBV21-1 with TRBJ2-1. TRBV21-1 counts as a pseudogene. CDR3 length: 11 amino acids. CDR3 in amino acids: CAKIRSNEQFF. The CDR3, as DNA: TGTGCCAAGATCCGATCCAATGAGCAGTTCTTC.

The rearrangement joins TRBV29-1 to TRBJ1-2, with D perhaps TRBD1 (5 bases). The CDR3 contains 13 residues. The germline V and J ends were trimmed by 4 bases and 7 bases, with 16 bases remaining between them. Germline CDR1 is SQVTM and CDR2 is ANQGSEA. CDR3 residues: CSVGPRVTFGYTF. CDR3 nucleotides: TGCAGCGTTGGGCCCAGGGTAACTTTTGGCTACACCTTC.

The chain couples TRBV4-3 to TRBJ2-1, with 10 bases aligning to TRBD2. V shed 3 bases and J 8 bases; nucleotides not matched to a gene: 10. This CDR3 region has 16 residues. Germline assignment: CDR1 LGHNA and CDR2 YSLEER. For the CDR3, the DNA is TGCGCCAGCAGCCAGCTCACTAGCGGGGCTGTCTATGAGCAGTTCTTC. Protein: CASSQLTSGAVYEQFF.

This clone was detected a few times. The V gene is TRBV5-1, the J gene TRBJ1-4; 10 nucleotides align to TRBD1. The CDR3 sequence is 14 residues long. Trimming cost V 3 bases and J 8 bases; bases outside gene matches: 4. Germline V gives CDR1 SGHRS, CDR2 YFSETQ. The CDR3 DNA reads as TGCGCCAGCAGCTCGGGACAGGGGCGAGAAAAACTGTTTTTT. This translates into CASSSGQGREKLFF. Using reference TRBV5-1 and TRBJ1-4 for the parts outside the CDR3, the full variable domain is KAGVTQTPRYLIKTRGQQVTLSCSPISGHRSVSWYQQTPGQGLQFLFEYFSETQRNKGNFPGRFSGRQFSNSRSEMNVSTLELGDSALYLCASSSGQGREKLFFGSGTQLSVL.

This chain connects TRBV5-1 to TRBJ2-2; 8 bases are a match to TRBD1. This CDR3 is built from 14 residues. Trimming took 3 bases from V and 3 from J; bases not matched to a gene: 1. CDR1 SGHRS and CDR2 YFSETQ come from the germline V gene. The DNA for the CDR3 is TGCGCCAGCAGCTCGACAGGGGACACCGGGGAGCTGTTTTTT. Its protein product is CASSSTGDTGELFF.

The CDR3, as DNA: TGTGCCAGCAGTAGAGAGGGACAGGACTCCTACGAGCAGTACTTC. This gives the protein CASSREGQDSYEQYF. V usage is TRBV6-5 and J usage is TRBJ2-7, with 8 bases lining up with TRBD1. Unmatched junction bases numbered 6, after V lost 5 bases and J lost 0 bases. Germline-derived CDR1 and CDR2 are MNHEY and SVGAGI. This CDR3 comprises 15 residues.

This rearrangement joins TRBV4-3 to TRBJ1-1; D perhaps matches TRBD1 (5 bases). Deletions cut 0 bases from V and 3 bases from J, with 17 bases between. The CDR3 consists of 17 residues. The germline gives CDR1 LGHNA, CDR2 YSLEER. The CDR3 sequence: CASSQDGIGVRDTEAFF. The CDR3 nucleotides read TGCGCCAGCAGCCAAGATGGGATAGGGGTACGGGACACTGAAGCTTTCTTT.

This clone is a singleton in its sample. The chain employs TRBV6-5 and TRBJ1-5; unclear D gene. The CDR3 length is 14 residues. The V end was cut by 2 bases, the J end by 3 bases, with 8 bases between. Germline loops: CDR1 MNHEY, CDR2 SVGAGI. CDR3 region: CASSYDRNNQPQHF. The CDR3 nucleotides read TGTGCCAGCAGTTACGATAGGAACAATCAGCCCCAGCATTTT.

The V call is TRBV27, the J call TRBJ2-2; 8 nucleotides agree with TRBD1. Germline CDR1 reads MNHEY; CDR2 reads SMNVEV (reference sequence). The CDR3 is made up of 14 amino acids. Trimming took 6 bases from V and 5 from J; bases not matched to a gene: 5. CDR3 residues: CASSYNRGTGELFF. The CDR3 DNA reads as TGTGCCAGCAGCTATAACAGGGGGACCGGGGAGCTGTTTTTT.

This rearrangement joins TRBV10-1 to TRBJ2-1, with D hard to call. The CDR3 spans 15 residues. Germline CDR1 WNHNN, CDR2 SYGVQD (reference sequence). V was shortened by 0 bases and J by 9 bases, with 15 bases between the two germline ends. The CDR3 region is CASSESKFLGGEQFF. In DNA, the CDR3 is TGCGCCAGCAGTGAGTCGAAATTTTTGGGTGGTGAGCAGTTCTTC.

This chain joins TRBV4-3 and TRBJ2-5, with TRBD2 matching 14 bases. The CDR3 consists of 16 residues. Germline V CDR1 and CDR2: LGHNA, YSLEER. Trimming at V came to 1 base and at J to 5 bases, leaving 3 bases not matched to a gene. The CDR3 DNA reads TGCGCCAGCAGCCAAGGGGGACTAGCGGGGGTGGAGACCCAGTACTTC. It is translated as CASSQGGLAGVETQYF.

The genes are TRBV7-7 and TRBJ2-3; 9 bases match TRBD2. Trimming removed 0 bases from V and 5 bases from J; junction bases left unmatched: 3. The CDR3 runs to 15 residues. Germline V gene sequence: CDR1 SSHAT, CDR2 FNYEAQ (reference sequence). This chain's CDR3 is CASSLAPTSGDTQYF. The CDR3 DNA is TGTGCCAGCAGCTTAGCCCCGACTAGCGGAGATACGCAGTATTTT.

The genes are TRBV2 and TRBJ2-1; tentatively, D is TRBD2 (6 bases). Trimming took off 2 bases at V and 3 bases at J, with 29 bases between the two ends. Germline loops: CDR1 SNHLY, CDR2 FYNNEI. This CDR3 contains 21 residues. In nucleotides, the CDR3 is TGTGCCAGCAGTGAAAAGTTTGGGGACTTTTGGGGGGAATCCTACTACAATGAGCAGTTCTTC. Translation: CASSEKFGDFWGESYYNEQFF.